This T cell receptor (beta chain) was recovered during a study of cytomegalovirus exposure and HLA in healthy donors. Study-wide results and caveats: Altogether, some 170 TCR beta chains were recorded as cytomegalovirus-associated. In vitro confirmation showed three CMV-associated chains to be CMV antigen specific.

This clone was observed a single time. The antigen is undetermined. Profiling relied on immunoSEQ multiplex PCR, and the TCRdb table lists in-frame clones only, not all of them. Of 180,000 or so clones detected, approximately 87% appear once; the ten largest clones hold 1.4%. This CDR3 has 15 amino acids. Trimming took 3 bases from V and 4 from J; bases not matched to a gene: 6. The germline V gene encodes CDR1 LNHDA and CDR2 SQIVND (reference sequence). The receptor's source is a woman aged 25-40 years in good health and CMV-seronegative. The chain uses TRBV19 and TRBJ1-5, with TRBD1 identical over 7 bases. Sequencing was carried out using PBMCs. The CDR3, as DNA: TGTGCCAGTAGTATTGAGGGGGCCATAAATCAGCCCCAGCATTTT. Encoded protein: CASSIEGAINQPQHF.